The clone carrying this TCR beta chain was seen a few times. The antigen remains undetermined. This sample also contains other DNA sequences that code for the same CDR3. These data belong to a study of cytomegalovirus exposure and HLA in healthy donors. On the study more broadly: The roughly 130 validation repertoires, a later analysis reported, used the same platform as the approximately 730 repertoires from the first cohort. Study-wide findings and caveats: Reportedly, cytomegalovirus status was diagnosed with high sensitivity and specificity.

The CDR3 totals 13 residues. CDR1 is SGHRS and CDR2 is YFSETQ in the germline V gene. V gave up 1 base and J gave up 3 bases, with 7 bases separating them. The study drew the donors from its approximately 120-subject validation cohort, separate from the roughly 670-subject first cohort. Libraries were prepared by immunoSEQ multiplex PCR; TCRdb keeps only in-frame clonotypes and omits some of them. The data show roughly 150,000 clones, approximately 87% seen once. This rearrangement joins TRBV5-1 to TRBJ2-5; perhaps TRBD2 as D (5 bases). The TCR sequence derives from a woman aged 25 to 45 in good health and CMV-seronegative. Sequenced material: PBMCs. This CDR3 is CASSLIGKETQYF. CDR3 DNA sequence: TGCGCCAGCAGCTTGATCGGGAAAGAGACCCAGTACTTC.